The sequence of this T cell receptor (beta chain) was determined in a study of T cell responses to AZD1222 COVID-19 vaccine. Data came from immunoSEQ multiplex PCR; TCRdb stores just in-frame clones and leaves some out. The sample lists 140,000 to 150,000 clones, more than 85% occurring once. In regard to this clone: Its cognate antigen is unknown.

Study-wide results and caveats: Seropositive AZD1222 recipients at baseline numbered only 5 to 7.

V was trimmed by 2 bases and J by 3 bases, leaving 14 bases between them. The CDR3 is 16 residues long. The germline V gene encodes CDR1 LNHDA and CDR2 SQIVND (reference sequence). The sequence came from an adult in good health. Sequencing used peripheral blood, obtained on day 0 of AZD1222 vaccination. The chain has TRBV19 and TRBJ2-1, with a tentative D call TRBD1 (5 bases). The CDR3 loop reads CASSISVDTYYNEQFF. DNA of the CDR3: TGTGCCAGTAGTATAAGTGTGGACACTTACTACAATGAGCAGTTCTTC. Full variable domain (rest looked up from reference TRBV19 and TRBJ2-1): DGGITQSPKYLFRKEGQNVTLSCEQNLNHDAMYWYRQDPGQGLRLIYYSQIVNDFQKGDIAEGYSVSREKKESFPLTVTSAQKNPTAFYLCASSISVDTYYNEQFFGPGTRLTVL.